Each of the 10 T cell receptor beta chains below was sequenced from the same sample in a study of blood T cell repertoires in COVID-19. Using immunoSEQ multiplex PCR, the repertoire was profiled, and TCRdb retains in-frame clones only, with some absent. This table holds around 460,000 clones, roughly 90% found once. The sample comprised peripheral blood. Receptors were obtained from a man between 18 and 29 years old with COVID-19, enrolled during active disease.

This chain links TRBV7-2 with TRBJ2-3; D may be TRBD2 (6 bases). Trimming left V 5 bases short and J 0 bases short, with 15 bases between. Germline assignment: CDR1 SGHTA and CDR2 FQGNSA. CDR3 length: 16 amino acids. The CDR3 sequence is CASSRLGGTSTDTQYF. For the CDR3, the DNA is TGTGCCAGCAGCAGATTAGGTGGGACTAGCACAGATACGCAGTATTTT.

The CDR3 region is CASRTDRGDNYGYTF. CDR3 in DNA: TGTGCCAGCAGAACAGACAGGGGCGACAACTATGGCTACACCTTC. The chain links TRBV6-5 to TRBJ1-2; 8 bases agree with TRBD1. The germline V gene has CDR1 MNHEY and CDR2 SVGAGI. The CDR3 is made up of 15 amino acids. V lost 6 bases to trimming and J lost 2 bases; unmatched junction nucleotides: 8.

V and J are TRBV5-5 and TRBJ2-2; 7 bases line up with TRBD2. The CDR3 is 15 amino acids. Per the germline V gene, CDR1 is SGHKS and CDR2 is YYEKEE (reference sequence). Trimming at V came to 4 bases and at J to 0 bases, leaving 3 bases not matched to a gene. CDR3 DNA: TGTGCCAGCAGCGGCGGGGGATCGAACACCGGGGAGCTGTTTTTT. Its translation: CASSGGGSNTGELFF.

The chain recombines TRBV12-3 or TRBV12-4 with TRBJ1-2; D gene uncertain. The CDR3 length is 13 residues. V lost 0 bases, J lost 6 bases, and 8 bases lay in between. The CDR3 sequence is CASSLAAGDGYTF. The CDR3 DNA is TGTGCCAGCAGTTTAGCAGCCGGGGATGGCTACACCTTC.

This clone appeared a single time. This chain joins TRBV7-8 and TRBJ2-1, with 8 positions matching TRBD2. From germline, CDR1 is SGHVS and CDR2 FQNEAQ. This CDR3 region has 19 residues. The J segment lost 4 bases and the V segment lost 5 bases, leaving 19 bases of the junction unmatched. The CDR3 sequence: CASSRELRLAPTLYNEQFF. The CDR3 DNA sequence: TGTGCCAGCAGCCGAGAACTAAGACTAGCGCCAACGTTATACAATGAGCAGTTCTTC.

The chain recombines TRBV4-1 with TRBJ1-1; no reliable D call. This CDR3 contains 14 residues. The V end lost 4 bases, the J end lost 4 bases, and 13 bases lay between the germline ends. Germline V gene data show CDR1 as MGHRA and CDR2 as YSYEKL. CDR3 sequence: CASSRWNSGTEAFF. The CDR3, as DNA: TGCGCCAGCAGCCGGTGGAACAGTGGCACTGAAGCTTTCTTT.

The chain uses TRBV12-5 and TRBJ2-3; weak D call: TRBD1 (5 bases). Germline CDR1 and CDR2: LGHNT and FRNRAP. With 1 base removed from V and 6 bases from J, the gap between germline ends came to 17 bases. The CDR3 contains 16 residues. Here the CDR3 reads CASGLGPDTSSDTQYF. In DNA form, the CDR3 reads TGTGCTAGTGGTTTGGGGCCGGACACGTCGTCGGATACGCAGTATTTT. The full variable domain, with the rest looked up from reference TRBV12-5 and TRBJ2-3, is DARVTQTPRHKVTEMGQEVTMRCQPILGHNTVFWYRQTMMQGLELLAYFRNRAPLDDSGMPKDRFSAEMPDATLATLKIQPSEPRDSAVYFCASGLGPDTSSDTQYFGPGTRLTVL.

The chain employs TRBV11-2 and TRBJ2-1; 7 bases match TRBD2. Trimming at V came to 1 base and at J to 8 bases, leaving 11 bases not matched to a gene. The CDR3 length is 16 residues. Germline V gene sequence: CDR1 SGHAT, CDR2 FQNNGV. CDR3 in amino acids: CASSLVLGLVSDEQFF. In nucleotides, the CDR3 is TGTGCCAGCAGCTTAGTACTAGGACTAGTTTCCGATGAGCAGTTCTTC. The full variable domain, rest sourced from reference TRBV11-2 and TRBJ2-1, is EAGVAQSPRYKIIEKRQSVAFWCNPISGHATLYWYQQILGQGPKLLIQFQNNGVVDDSQLPKDRFSAERLKGVDSTLKIQPAKLEDSAVYLCASSLVLGLVSDEQFFGPGTRLTVL.

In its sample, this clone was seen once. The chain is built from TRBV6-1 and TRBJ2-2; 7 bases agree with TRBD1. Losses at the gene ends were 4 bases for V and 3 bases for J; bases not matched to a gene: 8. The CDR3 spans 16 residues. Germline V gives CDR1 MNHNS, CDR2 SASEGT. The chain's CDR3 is CASSGPRGQYTGELFF. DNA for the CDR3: TGTGCCAGCAGTGGCCCCAGGGGACAGTACACCGGGGAGCTGTTTTTT.

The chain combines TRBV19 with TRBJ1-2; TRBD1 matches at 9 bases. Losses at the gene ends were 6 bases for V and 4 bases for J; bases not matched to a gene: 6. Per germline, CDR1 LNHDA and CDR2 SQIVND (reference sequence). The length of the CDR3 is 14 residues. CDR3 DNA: TGTGCCAGTAGCCTGACAGGGGGAGCCTATGGCTACACCTTC. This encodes CASSLTGGAYGYTF.